This TCR beta chain emerged from a study of regulatory T cells in long-lasting Graves disease. Study findings and constraints: Persistent patients had a count of shared public clonotypes (around 2,700) that exceeded that of new patients (around 970). TRBV28, TRBJ1-2 and TRBJ2-5 were favored in persistent disease.

There are 14 residues in the CDR3. V lost 2 bases and J 0 bases, leaving 5 bases between the germline ends. From germline, CDR1 is SNHLY and CDR2 FYNNEI. In this sample, this clonotype turned up a few times. Its antigen is unknown. CDR3-region Arm-PCR and iRepertoire HTBI primers produced the TCR beta libraries. TCRdb used MiXCR to reprocess the multiplex PCR reads, holding one entry per CDR3 protein. The sample has over 350,000 distinct CDR3 sequences, 12% to 15% seen once. Time point: newly diagnosed GD, antithyroid drugs for less than 3 months. TCR sequences were obtained from RNA taken from PBMCs. These data also formed part of another study, on T cells in Graves' hyperthyroidism and ophthalmopathy. That investigation notes: With the HTBI primer set, the TCR CDR3 went through a first round of RT-PCR. Model-based prediction identified ophthalmopathy a median around 6.5 months prior to its onset.

The receptor was isolated from a woman aged 45-65 years with Graves disease. The input for sequencing was peripheral blood mononuclear cells (PBMCs), taken at new diagnosis, from a patient treated with antithyroid drugs. The rearrangement joins TRBV2 to TRBJ2-1; the D is unclear. Written as DNA, the CDR3 is TGTGCCAGCAGTGAATTACTCTCCTACAATGAGCAGTTCTTC. Translation gives CASSELLSYNEQFF. Together with reference TRBV2 and TRBJ2-1, the CDR3 gives the full variable domain: EPEVTQTPSHQVTQMGQEVILRCVPISNHLYFYWYRQILGQKVEFLVSFYNNEISEKSEIFDDQFSVERPDGSNFTLKIRSTKLEDSAMYFCASSELLSYNEQFFGPGTRLTVL.